This T cell receptor (beta chain) is drawn from a study of preoperative IRX-2 immunotherapy in early breast cancer. The protocol was immunoSEQ multiplex PCR, while the TCRdb copy is restricted to in-frame clones and leaves out a portion. The sample consists of about 11,000 clones, 65% to 90% of them appearing once. Trimming stripped 3 bases from V and 3 bases from J, with 8 bases between. CDR1 is WSHSY, CDR2 SAAADI, per germline. The CDR3 is 13 amino acids. Treatment denoted: preoperative locoregional IRX-2 cytokine immunotherapy. This phase Ib study tested locoregional IRX-2 cytokine immunotherapy given before surgery.

This receptor was identified in a human donor with breast cancer. The sample was lymph node tissue, taken before IRX-2 immunotherapy. The chain combines TRBV10-2 with TRBJ1-2; D gene ambiguous. The CDR3 DNA is TGCGCCAGCAGTGACCCTGGACACTATGGCTACACCTTC. Translating it yields CASSDPGHYGYTF.